The source of this TCR beta chain is a study of radiotherapy plus CTLA-4 blockade in lung cancer (dated by TCRdb to between 2017 and 2018). With regard to the full study: Objective responses were observed in 18% of enrolled patients, and disease control was achieved in 31%. What the work shows at the level of the full study, not this receptor alone: After treatment with radiotherapy and ipilimumab, TCR clones that originated in tumors expanded in peripheral blood. The strongest predictors of response, as reported, were early dynamic changes in blood T cell clones along with a rise in serum interferon-beta after radiation.

Focal radiation therapy combined with CTLA-4 blockade (ipilimumab) was tested in patients with chemo-refractory metastatic non-small-cell lung cancer. This clone came up a few times. Its binding antigen is unknown. No clone much larger than this one lies a single base away; base qualities are absent. The CDR3 starts with the cysteine, ends with the phenylalanine, and has 14 residues. The entry retains the CDR3 DNA only, 42 bases that are in frame from base 1. V is pared back by 4 bases and J by 2 bases, with 10 bases lying between the germline termini. The germline V gene specifies SGHRS as CDR1 and YFSETQ as CDR2. Library generation was performed with the immunoSEQ multiplex PCR assay. TCRdb re-hosts the immuneACCESS table, in-frame sequences only. Its copies lack some clones; in the studies checked, an unresolved V gene accounts for under half of them, and the cause for the rest is not known. The sample table shows roughly 110,000 clones, and roughly 84% are seen once. The top ten clones comprise over 2% of the sample.

The sample here was peripheral blood, taken from a patient treated with radiotherapy plus ipilimumab. This clonotype was obtained from a human donor with non-small cell lung cancer that progressed on radiotherapy plus ipilimumab. Some clones in this sample may be carry-over from other donors' samples. The chain uses TRBV5-1 and TRBJ1-5; the D segment could be TRBD1, given 6 matching bases. The CDR3 has the sequence CASSTRTGNQPQHF. The nucleotide sequence reads TGCGCCAGCAGCACCCGGACAGGCAATCAGCCCCAGCATTTT.